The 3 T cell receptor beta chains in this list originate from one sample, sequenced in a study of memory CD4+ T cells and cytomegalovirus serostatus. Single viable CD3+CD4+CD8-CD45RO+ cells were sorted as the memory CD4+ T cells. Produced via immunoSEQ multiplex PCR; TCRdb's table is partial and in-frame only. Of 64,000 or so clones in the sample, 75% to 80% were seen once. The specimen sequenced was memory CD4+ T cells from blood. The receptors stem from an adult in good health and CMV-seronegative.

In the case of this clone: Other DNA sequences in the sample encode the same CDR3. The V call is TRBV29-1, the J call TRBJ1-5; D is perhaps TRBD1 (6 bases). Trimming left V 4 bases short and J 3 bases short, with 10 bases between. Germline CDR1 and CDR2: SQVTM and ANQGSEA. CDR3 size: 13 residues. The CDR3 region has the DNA TGCAGCGTTGCCACAGGGCCCAATCAGCCCCAGCATTTT. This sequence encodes CSVATGPNQPQHF.

CDR3 amino acids: CASSLVGGSDSPLHF. CDR3 nucleotides: TGCGCCAGCAGCTTGGTAGGGGGTTCGGATTCACCCCTCCACTTT. This chain uses TRBV5-1 with TRBJ1-6; tentative D call: TRBD1 (6 bases). The V gene's germline CDR1 is SGHRS and CDR2 YFSETQ. The CDR3 runs 15 residues. The V and J ends lost 0 bases and 8 bases respectively, with 12 bases between them. The whole variable domain, remainder taken from reference TRBV5-1 and TRBJ1-6, is KAGVTQTPRYLIKTRGQQVTLSCSPISGHRSVSWYQQTPGQGLQFLFEYFSETQRNKGNFPGRFSGRQFSNSRSEMNVSTLELGDSALYLCASSLVGGSDSPLHFGNGTRLTVT.

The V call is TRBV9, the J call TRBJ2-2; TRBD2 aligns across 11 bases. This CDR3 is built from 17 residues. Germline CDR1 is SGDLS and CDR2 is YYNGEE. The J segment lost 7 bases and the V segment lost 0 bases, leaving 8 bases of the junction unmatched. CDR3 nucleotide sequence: TGTGCCAGCAGCGTAGCCCCGACTAGCGGGGTGGGCGGGGAGCTGTTTTTT. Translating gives CASSVAPTSGVGGELFF.